The T cell receptor beta chain described here comes from a study of OX40 agonist ivuxolimab in advanced cancers. On the study more broadly: Dose-escalation patients' cancers were hepatocellular carcinoma, melanoma, renal cell or head and neck cancer.

The CDR3 consists of 13 residues. In germline, CDR1 is LNHDA, CDR2 SQIVND (reference sequence). Trimming removed 5 bases from V and 7 bases from J, with 12 bases in between. On this clone itself: No antigen is known for it.

Generated by immunoSEQ multiplex PCR, the TCRdb table keeps only in-frame clones and is missing some. The sample consists of fewer than 40,000 clones, around 80% of them appearing once. Study-wide findings and caveats: Clonal expansion from baseline to week 6 occurred in both CD4+ and CD8+ T cells. No determination was made of the antigen specificity of the expanded peripheral T cells.

This chain links TRBV19 with TRBJ1-5; D uncertain. This sequence was found in an adult with an advanced solid tumor such as melanoma, head and neck, liver or kidney cancer. The source material was CD4+ or CD8+ T cells sorted from blood, sampled in a trial of the OX40 agonist ivuxolimab. CDR3: CASSVETRQPQHF. CDR3 in DNA: TGTGCCAGTAGTGTTGAAACGCGGCAGCCCCAGCATTTT.